This entry lists 23 T cell receptor beta chains sequenced from one sample in a study of T-cell reconstitution after alpha-beta-depleted transplantation in children. Unique molecular identifiers tagged the TCRbeta library. TCRdb re-called the PCR reads through MiXCR, storing one row per CDR3 protein. The table has about 980,000 distinct CDR3 sequences, roughly 29% seen once; the top ten hold 28%. The input for sequencing was PBMCs, mostly from graft donor cells, taken 360 days after TCRalphabeta/CD19-depleted stem cell transplant. These receptors came from a boy in the first two years of life who had a stem cell transplant for SCID, so the T cells may come from the graft donor.

This chain connects TRBV20-1 to TRBJ1-1, with D perhaps matching TRBD1 (5 bases). Germline values: CDR1 DFQATT, CDR2 SNEGSKA (reference sequence). The CDR3 spans 14 residues. V lost 3 bases and J lost 2, with 13 bases in between. As DNA, the CDR3 is TGCAGTGCTAGGAACAGGCTCGGCAACACTGAAGCTTTCTTT. Translated: CSARNRLGNTEAFF.

The gene calls are TRBV28 and TRBJ2-7; D may be TRBD2 (5 bases). The CDR3 contains 15 residues. The V end was cut by 6 bases, the J end by 3 bases, with 18 bases between. Germline V gives CDR1 MDHEN, CDR2 SYDVKM. The CDR3 sequence: CASSPMTGRIYEQYF. The CDR3 DNA follows: TGTGCCAGCAGCCCCATGACGGGAAGGATCTACGAGCAGTACTTC.

The table lists this clonotype with a few counts. The V and J genes are TRBV10-3 and TRBJ2-3; D is ambiguous. The CDR3 runs to 15 residues. Germline V gives CDR1 ENHRY, CDR2 SYGVKD. With 0 bases removed from V and 1 base from J, the gap between germline ends came to 8 bases. The CDR3 here is CAISESFTGTDTQYF. CDR3 bases: TGTGCCATCAGTGAGTCCTTCACGGGCACAGATACGCAGTATTTT.

The chain combines TRBV4-3 with TRBJ1-1; the D is unclear. There are 11 residues in the CDR3. V was clipped by 4 bases and J by 9 bases, with 9 bases between them. Germline CDR1 is LGHNA and CDR2 is YSLEER. CDR3 DNA: TGCGCCAGCAGCCGAGGTGCTCAAGCTTTCTTT. This gives the protein CASSRGAQAFF.

The V gene is TRBV4-3, the J gene TRBJ2-5; no clear D gene. The CDR3 covers 16 residues. Germline CDR1 is LGHNA and CDR2 is YSLEER. Trimming left V 0 bases short and J 5 bases short, with 16 bases between. The CDR3 sequence is CASSQDPLGSRETQYF. The DNA of the CDR3 is TGCGCCAGCAGCCAAGATCCCCTAGGATCACGGGAGACCCAGTACTTC.

This clonotype was counted at least ten times. The chain is built from TRBV5-1 and TRBJ2-5; unclear D gene. Per the germline V gene, CDR1 is SGHRS and CDR2 is YFSETQ. This CDR3 has 15 residues. V dropped 0 bases and J dropped 1 base, with 10 bases sitting between them. The CDR3 DNA reads as TGCGCCAGCAGCTTGGAGCAGGCGGCCCAAGAGACCCAGTACTTC. It is translated as CASSLEQAAQETQYF.

This sequence joins TRBV7-3 and TRBJ2-4; D possibly matches TRBD1 or TRBD2 (6 bases each). Germline lookup yields CDR1 SGHTA and CDR2 FQGTGA. The ends were cut back, 5 bases at V and 1 base at J, with 24 bases in the middle. The CDR3 totals 19 residues. The CDR3 DNA reads as TGTGCCAGCAGCCCGAAAGGGCCGGGGGCGAAGGGGGCCAAAAACATTCAGTACTTC. It encodes CASSPKGPGAKGAKNIQYF.

The chain has TRBV4-1 and TRBJ2-1; D gene ambiguous. V was cut by 1 base and J by 0 bases, with 10 bases left in between. Per the germline V gene, CDR1 is MGHRA and CDR2 is YSYEKL. The CDR3 sequence is 16 residues long. CDR3 DNA: TGCGCCAGCAGCCAAGCACAGCTGAGCTCCTACAATGAGCAGTTCTTC. It yields the protein CASSQAQLSSYNEQFF.

V is TRBV5-6 and J is TRBJ1-2; 7 nucleotides agree with TRBD1. Per the germline V gene, CDR1 is SGHDT and CDR2 is YYEEEE. The V and J ends lost 5 bases and 5 bases, in that order; junction bases with no gene match: 9. The CDR3 totals 14 residues. DNA of the CDR3: TGTGCCAGCAGACGACAGGGAGAAGGGTATGGCTACACCTTC. This codes for CASRRQGEGYGYTF.

The table lists this clonotype with a few counts. The CDR3: CASSRQRKNQPQHF. The CDR3 region has the DNA TGTGCCAGCAGCAGACAGAGGAAAAATCAGCCCCAGCATTTT. The J gene is TRBJ1-5, the V gene TRBV12-3 or TRBV12-4, with D maybe TRBD1 (5 bases). CDR3 size: 14 residues. The V gene lost 6 bases and the J gene lost 4 bases, with 13 bases spanning the gap.

This clonotype was observed a single time. The chain joins TRBV5-1 to TRBJ2-5; 13 nucleotides line up with TRBD2. CDR1 SGHRS and CDR2 YFSETQ come from the germline V gene. The CDR3 consists of 17 residues. V gave up 2 bases and J gave up 2 bases; unmatched junction bases: 6. The CDR3 bases are TGCGCCAGCAGCTTACCGGGACTAGCGGGGTTTCAAGAGACCCAGTACTTC. Residues: CASSLPGLAGFQETQYF.

The chain is built from TRBV2 and TRBJ2-5; D remains unclear. From germline, CDR1 is SNHLY and CDR2 FYNNEI. Between the trimmed V and J ends, which lost 0 bases and 2 bases, there was a span of 7 bases. The length of the CDR3 is 14 residues. In nucleotides, the CDR3 is TGTGCCAGCAGTGAAGCCCTGCAACAAGAGACCCAGTACTTC. Protein: CASSEALQQETQYF.

The V gene is TRBV10-3, the J gene TRBJ2-7; no clear D. The CDR3 loop spans 12 amino acids. Germline lookup yields CDR1 ENHRY and CDR2 SYGVKD. The ends were cut back, 1 base at V and 2 bases at J, with 3 bases in the middle. For the CDR3, the DNA is TGTGCCATCAGTGAGTTAACCTACGAGCAGTACTTC. This translates into CAISELTYEQYF.

This clonotype showed up just a few times. V is TRBV7-2 and J is TRBJ2-5, with 7 bases identical to TRBD2. V shed 5 bases, J shed 5 bases, and the junction held 8 bases outside the gene matches. CDR1 and CDR2 (germline): SGHTA, FQGNSA. This CDR3 is 14 amino acids long. As DNA, the CDR3 is TGTGCCAGCAGCCGGACTAGTTTCTTGGAGACCCAGTACTTC. This translates into CASSRTSFLETQYF.

This clonotype was counted only a few times. The chain has TRBV19 and TRBJ2-1, with a tentative D call TRBD2 (7 bases). V was pared by 4 bases and J by 4 bases, with 17 bases between. Germline V gene data show CDR1 as LNHDA and CDR2 as SQIVND (reference sequence). CDR3 length: 16 residues. The CDR3 region is CASSSTIRGAYNEQFF. CDR3 nucleotide sequence: TGTGCCAGTAGTAGCACCATCCGGGGGGCGTACAATGAGCAGTTCTTC.

This clonotype was detected a few times. The chain employs TRBV2 and TRBJ2-1, with D perhaps matching TRBD1 or TRBD2 (6 bases each). V lost 2 bases, J lost 7 bases, and 15 bases lay in between. Germline V gene data show CDR1 as SNHLY and CDR2 as FYNNEI. This CDR3 has 15 residues. CDR3 sequence (DNA): TGTGCCAGCAGTGAACTGGGGGGCCCGGGGAATGAGCAGTTCTTC. Translation gives CASSELGGPGNEQFF.

This clonotype was counted only a few times. The chain is built from TRBV19 and TRBJ1-5, with D tentatively TRBD1 (6 bases). Germline V gene sequence: CDR1 LNHDA, CDR2 SQIVND (reference sequence). The CDR3 sequence is 14 residues long. V lost 2 bases, J lost 4 bases, and 9 bases lay in between. The CDR3: CASSIRGINQPQHF. In nucleotides, the CDR3 is TGTGCCAGTAGTATAAGGGGGATTAATCAGCCCCAGCATTTT.

The V and J genes are TRBV6-5 and TRBJ1-6; D may be TRBD1 (5 bases). The V gene's germline CDR1 is MNHEY and CDR2 SVGAGI. The V end lost 2 bases, the J end lost 0 bases, and 11 bases lay between the germline ends. The CDR3 is 17 residues long. CDR3 amino acids: CASSYSQGLSYNSPLHF. In nucleotides, the CDR3 is TGTGCCAGCAGTTACAGCCAGGGCCTCTCCTATAATTCACCCCTCCACTTT.

A few counts support this clonotype. The rearrangement joins TRBV5-1 to TRBJ1-5; D possibly corresponds to TRBD1 (5 bases). Germline lookup yields CDR1 SGHRS and CDR2 YFSETQ. With 4 bases removed from V and 3 bases from J, the gap between germline ends came to 14 bases. The CDR3 covers 15 residues. CDR3 coding DNA: TGCGCCAGCAGCCCCGGGACGGCTGTCAATCAGCCCCAGCATTTT. This gives the protein CASSPGTAVNQPQHF.

This clonotype was seen many times. The rearrangement joins TRBV28 to TRBJ2-3, with D uncertain. Germline V gives CDR1 MDHEN, CDR2 SYDVKM. The ends were cut back, 8 bases at V and 0 bases at J, with 24 bases in the middle. CDR3 length: 18 amino acids. The CDR3 protein is CASGPIQDWASSTDTQYF. As DNA, the CDR3 is TGTGCCAGCGGACCAATACAAGACTGGGCCTCTAGCACAGATACGCAGTATTTT. Using reference TRBV28 and TRBJ2-3 for the parts outside the CDR3, the full variable domain is DVKVTQSSRYLVKRTGEKVFLECVQDMDHENMFWYRQDPGLGLRLIYFSYDVKMKEKGDIPEGYSVSREKKERFSLILESASTNQTSMYLCASGPIQDWASSTDTQYFGPGTRLTVL.

CDR3 nucleotides: TGTGCCAGCAGACAACAGGGGATGAACACTGAAGCTTTCTTT. Translation: CASRQQGMNTEAFF. The chain carries TRBV6-1 and TRBJ1-1; 7 positions match TRBD1. Trimming at V came to 6 bases and at J to 0 bases, leaving 4 bases not matched to a gene. CDR1 is MNHNS, CDR2 SASEGT, per germline. The CDR3 covers 14 residues.

This chain connects TRBV12-3 or TRBV12-4 to TRBJ1-3; D gene uncertain. There are 15 residues in the CDR3. V was trimmed by 2 bases and J by 0 bases, leaving 8 bases between them. CDR3 loop: CASSLTDFSGNTIYF. The CDR3 bases are TGTGCCAGCAGTTTAACGGACTTCTCTGGAAACACCATATATTTT.

The gene calls are TRBV7-2 and TRBJ2-5, with D unclear. Germline loops: CDR1 SGHTA, CDR2 FQGNSA. This CDR3 region has 16 residues. The ends were cut back, 1 base at V and 0 bases at J, with 12 bases in the middle. CDR3 amino acids: CASSLEAWVHQETQYF. CDR3 in DNA: TGTGCCAGCAGCTTAGAGGCATGGGTACACCAAGAGACCCAGTACTTC.